The next 10 T cell receptor beta chains were all read from a single sample in a study of blood T cells in healthy people across ages. A second PCR of 7 to 11 cycles used a sample-barcoded 5' primer and a J-beta primer mix. A single record per CDR3 protein comes from TCRdb applying MiXCR to the 5' RACE reads. The sample shows around 800,000 distinct CDR3 sequences, roughly 60% of them seen only once. The specimen sequenced was blood. The receptors originated from a man in his thirties or forties in good health.

The chain has TRBV29-1 and TRBJ2-4; 7 positions agree with TRBD1. This CDR3 has 12 residues. The trim removed 6 bases at V and 13 bases at J, leaving 12 bases unmatched. CDR1 SQVTM and CDR2 ANQGSEA come from the germline V gene. The CDR3 loop reads CSVPDRAGEQYF. In DNA, the CDR3 is TGCAGCGTACCCGACAGGGCCGGTGAGCAGTACTTC.

The rearrangement uses TRBV7-8 and TRBJ2-3, with 7 bases matching TRBD2. Trimming cost V 5 bases and J 4 bases; bases outside gene matches: 9. CDR1 and CDR2 (germline): SGHVS, FQNEAQ. The CDR3 sequence is 15 residues long. The CDR3 DNA sequence: TGTGCCAGCAGCCCCCGGACTAGTTTCCCAGATACGCAGTATTTT. Translated, it gives CASSPRTSFPDTQYF.

This clonotype has at least ten counts. This chain joins TRBV3-1 and TRBJ2-1; tentatively, D is TRBD2 (6 bases). The CDR3 loop spans 15 amino acids. Deletions cut 4 bases from V and 1 base from J, with 11 bases between. Germline V gene data show CDR1 as LGHDT and CDR2 as YNNKEL (reference sequence). Here the CDR3 DNA reads TGTGCCAGCAGCCTTCTAGGGACTTCCTACAATGAGCAGTTCTTC. This encodes CASSLLGTSYNEQFF.

V and J are TRBV20-1 and TRBJ2-4, with 10 nucleotides matching TRBD1. The CDR3 spans 16 residues. V shed 0 bases and J 13 bases; nucleotides not matched to a gene: 15. Germline lookup yields CDR1 DFQATT and CDR2 SNEGSKA (reference sequence). CDR3 coding DNA: TGCAGTGCTAGAGATACGGGGGGACAGGGGTATTTAGGGCAGTACTTC. This gives the protein CSARDTGGQGYLGQYF.

The chain has TRBV5-4 and TRBJ2-4; weak D call: TRBD2 (6 bases). The V end lost 4 bases, the J end lost 0 bases, and 26 bases lay between the germline ends. The germline V gene encodes CDR1 SGHNT and CDR2 YYREEE (reference sequence). CDR3 length: 20 amino acids. This CDR3 reads CASSNFPRDSTHLAKNIQYF. CDR3 coding DNA: TGTGCCAGCAGCAACTTCCCGCGGGACTCAACACACCTAGCCAAAAACATTCAGTACTTC.

The CDR3, as DNA: TGCAGTGCCCCAAGTGAAGACAGGGGATTCAACTATGGCTACACCTTC. It codes for CSAPSEDRGFNYGYTF. This sequence joins TRBV20-1 and TRBJ1-2, with TRBD1 matching 8 bases. This CDR3 is 16 amino acids long. Trimming at V came to 6 bases and at J to 2 bases, leaving 14 bases not matched to a gene. Germline V gene sequence: CDR1 DFQATT, CDR2 SNEGSKA (reference sequence).

This clonotype was observed a handful of times. The rearrangement uses TRBV6-5 and TRBJ1-2, with a possible D match to TRBD1 (5 bases). This CDR3 spans 12 amino acids. In germline, CDR1 is MNHEY, CDR2 SVGAGI. V lost 7 bases and J 2 bases, leaving 8 bases between the germline ends. The CDR3 nucleotides read TGTGCCAGCATGGGGGGAAACTATGGCTACACCTTC. Translation gives CASMGGNYGYTF.

The rearrangement uses TRBV29-1 and TRBJ2-5; a weak D match, TRBD2 (5 bases). Trimming took 6 bases from V and 5 from J, leaving 13 bases between them. The length of the CDR3 is 12 residues. Germline CDR1 is SQVTM and CDR2 is ANQGSEA. The CDR3 loop is CSVARSGETQYF. The CDR3 bases are TGCAGCGTCGCAAGATCGGGGGAGACCCAGTACTTC.

The chain carries TRBV15 and TRBJ2-5, with 9 nucleotides matching TRBD1. The tail of the sequence fits TRBJ2-7 better, so the J call may be wrong. This CDR3 comprises 18 residues. Germline values: CDR1 LNHNV, CDR2 YYDKDF (reference sequence). Here the CDR3 reads CATSRDNPGQGTWVEQYF. For the CDR3, the DNA is TGTGCCACCAGCAGAGATAACCCAGGACAGGGGACTTGGGTCGAGCAGTACTTC.

The genes are TRBV28 and TRBJ1-4; D not resolved. Germline loops: CDR1 MDHEN, CDR2 SYDVKM. The V end was cut by 1 base, the J end by 5 bases, with 5 bases between. CDR3 length: 13 amino acids. CDR3 loop: CASSLSANEKLFF. The CDR3 nucleotides are TGTGCCAGCAGTTTATCTGCAAATGAAAAACTGTTTTTT.